This T cell receptor beta chain was captured by sequencing in a study of identical twins (dated by TCRdb to about 2016). Background on the whole study: To test whether fetal clonotypes persist, this study deep-sequenced TCR alpha and beta repertoires from monozygotic twins, from unrelated adults of various ages, and from cord blood. To rule out contamination, the twin experiments were replicated at different times with different library preparation protocols. Overall study results and their limits: Conclusions relied on cross-sectional statistical analysis, since the same donors could not be followed over many years. Fewer insertions were carried by abundant cord blood beta clonotypes; a weaker similar trend was observed in young adult naive repertoires, while no such trend was observed in memory repertoires. Compared with coincidental sharing between unrelated individuals, an excess of low generation-probability sequences was observed among out-of-frame TCR alpha sequences shared between twins. Invariant T cells such as MAIT and iNKT could partly confound zero-insertion analyses, though diverse VJ usage argued against this for most clonotypes. Excess twin sharing in beta out-of-frame sequences was weaker because fewer shared sequences lowered the signal-to-noise ratio. Out-of-frame TCR alpha sharing in monozygotic twins was systematically underestimated by recombination models, whereas sharing between unrelated individuals was in agreement with the recombination models.

Including cysteine and phenylalanine, the CDR3 has 11 amino acids. Only CDR3 DNA is held: 33 bases, read in frame from base 1. In the germline V gene, CDR1 corresponds to SNHLY and CDR2 to FYNNEI. V is cut by 4 bases and J by 9 bases, and the space between the germline ends is 7 bases. In regard to this clonotype: There is no known antigen for this receptor. One base away there is no much larger clone; base qualities are not given.

The protocol used for the library was 5' RACE. The listed sequencing device is Illumina HiSeq 2000. Template switching added a universal primer binding site, and the final cDNA carried a unique molecular identifier that allowed TCR cDNA molecules to be counted accurately. First-strand cDNA for TCR alpha and beta chains was synthesized from specific primers in the conserved constant-segment region. To control for contamination, each cDNA library was double barcoded with a SMART-Mk sample barcode plus Illumina barcodes. Two successive PCR steps introduced TruSeq adapter sequences along with Illumina sample barcodes. TCR alpha and beta cDNA libraries were sequenced on the Illumina HiSeq platform with custom primers. As for the original processing: MiGEC processed the raw reads to extract unique molecular identifiers, while MiXCR was used to determine the CDR3 positions. Recombination models were inferred per individual with the repgenHMM and IGoR tools using an EM algorithm. The analysis of shared clonotypes was done with the tcR package in R, with sharing normalized by the product of cloneset sizes. To study raw recombination free of thymic and clonal selection effects, out-of-frame nonproductive sequences were analyzed. The public sequencing data were trimmed at Q25 with fastp and processed into clonotypes with MiXCR by TCRdb, which kept only in-frame beta chains. Rows matching on CDR3 protein sequence are summarized as one entry with the most common DNA and genes. These V and J calls originate from TCRdb's pipeline instead of the authors' own analysis. The sample records roughly 750,000 distinct CDR3 sequences, over 20% of which are singletons. The ten biggest clones cover around 4.5% of the sample.

Every donor was a healthy Caucasian. The twin cohort comprised three pairs of female monozygotic twins, all aged about 18 to 30 years. Peripheral blood mononuclear cells were used as the source from which RNA for TCR libraries was isolated. The same sample was also used in a study of T cells expressing NK-cell markers. From that second study: TCR beta-chain repertoires were profiled in sorted CD3+CD56+NKG2C+, CD3+CD56+NKG2C- and CD3+CD56-NKG2C+ T-cell subsets from fewer than 10 donors. Seven of the eight sequenced donors were HCMV-seropositive and one was HCMV-seronegative. In several experiments an anti-gammadeltaTCR antibody was added to restrict sorting to alphabetaTCR-expressing T cells. In roughly 6 donors, the dominant CD3+CD56+NKG2C+ clonotypes ranked among the top 10 CD8+ clonotypes, making up about 1.0-7.5% of CD8+ T cells. Those dominant clonotypes were again the most abundant among CD3+CD56-NKG2C+ cells in a few donors, at roughly 25-65%. It remained unclear whether the expanded NKG2C-expressing T cell clones were specific for HCMV antigens. The eight sequenced donors were randomly selected healthy volunteers, three men and five women. HCMV-specific IgG was detected in serum with a commercial ELISA kit to determine HCMV serostatus. For six donors, bulk peripheral blood T-cell repertoires were also sequenced from unsorted PBMC. MIGEC was used to demultiplex reads and group reads by UMI, and MiTCR was used to assemble and quantify clonotypes. To remove erroneous sequences, TCR cDNA sequences were retained only when supported by two or more reads. The tcR package was used for downstream repertoire analysis, and clonotypes were matched between fractions using CDR3 nucleotide sequence together with V segment. VDJmatch was used to annotate antigen specificity against VDJdb, with one amino acid substitution allowed in CDR3.

Material: PBMCs. The receptor was derived from a woman in her late teens or twenties in good health. This chain is built from TRBV2 and TRBJ2-1; there is no confident call for the D gene. The DNA sequence is as follows: TGTGCCAGCAGTGCTTGGGCTGAGCAGTTCTTC. This sequence encodes CASSAWAEQFF.